This T cell receptor (beta chain) emerged from a study of cytomegalovirus exposure and HLA in healthy donors (dated by TCRdb to about 2017). In terms of the full investigation: An earlier analysis of fewer than 750 of the donors reported over 250 Gb of sequence data and 95 million to 140 million unique TCR beta sequences obtained from around 180 million T cells. A later genetic analysis took genome-wide SNP genotypes for about 55% of the 666 donors and used that subset as a discovery cohort. Alongside the repertoire data, information on donor age, sex, ethnicity and CMV serostatus was compiled. The study aimed to test whether signatures of past pathogen exposure could be identified by cataloging public T cell receptors. An early release covering just under 650 HLA-typed donors comprised approximately 290 gigabases of sequencing data and approximately 80 million unique TCR sequences. Every discovery cohort repertoire had been produced on one sequencing platform. The study combined high-throughput TCR immunosequencing, statistical association of individual TCRs with disease status, and machine learning to predict cytomegalovirus infection status. The study used immunosequencing to profile the T cell repertoires of under 700 subjects and linked those repertoires to cytomegalovirus serostatus. To decide whether each TCR beta V gene segment behaved as functional or pseudogenic, an earlier analysis of some 580 of the donors relied on high-throughput TCR beta sequencing. Among several hundred genotyped donors of the cohort, an average of roughly 230,000 unique TCR beta nucleotide sequences was sequenced per donor, of which about 20% were non-productive. Five DR-DQ haplotypes were handled as single units for association and clustering, since linkage in the cohort was strong. Rather than drawing on any new phenotypic data, the later analysis identified candidate immune exposures from TCR beta sequences and the way those sequences occurred across donors. HLA typing included class I and class II loci at four-digit resolution. The number of typed donors differed by locus: roughly 620-640 for A, B, C, DRB1 and DQB1; approximately 540 for DQA1; approximately 610 for DPA1; and around 450 for DPB1. In a later analysis, previously published TCR beta repertoires from 500 to 750 donors were re-analyzed and high-resolution HLA genotyping was added so that TCR occurrence patterns could be studied. Besides the first cohort of around 700 subjects, a separate validation cohort made up of roughly 120 different subjects was used. Of the 300 to 400 genotyped donors, 65% to 90% fell in the genetic ancestry cluster associated with self-reported Caucasian donors.

The cohort consisted of some 670 healthy bone marrow donors. Cohort members were all nominally healthy when sampled, although unrecorded immune exposures were likely present. The donor tested CMV seronegative, placing the donor among the approximately 400 seronegative members of the cohort. Every donor gave a peripheral blood sample, and the peripheral blood mononuclear cells from that sample were used for TCR beta sequencing. Genomic DNA extraction from the blood cell samples was performed with the Qiagen DNeasy Blood Extraction Kit. Libraries were built with the immunoSEQ multiplex PCR assay. A mixture of 60 forward primers for TCR Vbeta segments and 13 reverse primers for TCR Jbeta segments was used in the multiplex PCR. Amplification of the CDR3 region of rearranged TCR beta genes was performed with a multiplex PCR assay on genomic DNA. Amplified TCR beta libraries were sequenced as 87-base-pair reads on the Illumina HiSeq System. As for the authors' bioinformatics: A later analysis tallied approximately 87 million unique TCR beta chains across the 650 to 750 repertoires, and approximately 12 million of those chains were shared by two or more donors. A nearest-neighbor algorithm error-corrected the raw reads and collapsed the reads into unique sequences, merging closely related sequences to remove PCR and sequencing errors. CDR3 sequences were aligned to IMGT reference sequences to assign V, D and J gene segments. For a sequence to be retained, a match of at least six nucleotides was required to both a V gene segment and a J gene segment. A rearrangement was called productive if the CDR3 had no stop codons and remained in frame with V and J, and every other rearrangement was called non-productive. Following IMGT convention, CDR3 was defined as the stretch from the second conserved V-encoded cysteine to the conserved J-encoded phenylalanine. Sequences without an unambiguous match to a single V gene segment were excluded from the earlier analysis of several hundred of the donors. An earlier analysis of 587 of the donors classified V segments as functional when productive rearrangements were above 56.7% and as segregating when the standard deviation between donors was above 5%. To diagnose cytomegalovirus status from the catalog of TCR beta chain sequences, a statistical classification framework was built. In a later analysis, V and J genes were assigned by comparing TCR nucleotide sequences against IMGT/GENE-DB human TR gene sequences. A later analysis assigned CDR3 sequences and most-parsimonious VDJ recombination scenarios with the TCRdist pipeline. In a later analysis, each TCR beta chain was defined by its CDR3 amino acid sequence together with its V-gene family, and reads without a unique V-gene family were excluded. As a way to deal with suspected cross-contamination and a sequencing artifact, a later analysis dropped 500 to 700 nucleotide sequences that were highly shared and had low generation probability. In a later analysis, a clonal expansion index was calculated for each public chain from normalized within-repertoire ranks of inferred template counts. Generation probabilities in a later analysis came from a VDJ recombination model fitted to out-of-frame rearrangements, and those results were checked against IGoR. A later analysis scored TCR-TCR, TCR-HLA and TCR-CMV co-occurrence with hypergeometric tests, applying a repertoire-size bias correction to TCR pairs. False discovery rates were estimated in a later analysis by permuting HLA or CMV assignments 20 times. In a later analysis, co-occurring TCRs were grouped using DBSCAN, with TCRdist sequence similarity added in when clustering inside HLA-allele-positive subsets. Co-occurrence clustering excluded repertoires with fewer than 30,000 or more than 120,000 public chains, plus five with anomalous nucleotide sharing. TCRdb took over this immuneACCESS table, retaining in-frame rearrangements with V and J assigned. Such tables are incomplete; in checked studies, under half of the missing clones stem from an unresolved V gene, and the remainder is unexplained. D and trimming were read from the DNA, whereas the V and J calls and clone size are those reported in that table. This sample is represented by more than 200,000 clones; 75% to 85% of them were singletons. More than 1.3% of the sample belongs to the ten largest clones.

The full study reports these points: The study listed 150 to 200 TCR beta chains as associated with cytomegalovirus. Linkage disequilibrium might explain the correlated functional status among segregating V segments, but an unknown experimental factor could not be ruled out. A later analysis reported that several top co-occurrence clusters appeared linked to parvovirus B19, influenza, CMV and Epstein-Barr virus. In vitro tests confirmed that three of the cytomegalovirus-associated TCR beta chains recognize cytomegalovirus antigens. Some IMGT-functional V segments, including TRBV6-2 and TRBV6-3, could not be told apart with the 87-base-pair reads, so those segments were excluded. Assigning TCR associations to individual alleles was difficult when HLA alleles, especially DR and DQ, strongly co-occurred. In a later analysis, around 17,000 TCR beta sequences were associated with specific HLA alleles at a false discovery rate of 0.05. A later genetic analysis associated a missense DCLRE1C variant with V-gene and J-gene trimming of TCR beta chains, and an independent cohort replicated the association. The classifier was reported to diagnose cytomegalovirus status with high specificity and sensitivity in both the original and validation cohorts. According to a later genetic analysis, donors in an Asian-associated ancestry cluster had fewer N-insertions in productive TCRs than the approximately 630-donor mean. A cluster of highly shared sequence variants was judged likely to represent a technical artifact of the sequencing pipeline. The authors suggested that the approach could potentially be extended to other disease states and immunological phenotypes. Most TCR sequences were seen in very few donors, while some public TCRs were found in many individuals. In a later analysis, the rate of TCR association differed among HLA loci, with DRB1 alleles having the most associated TCRs and HLA-C alleles having the fewest. Presence/absence analyses assumed roughly uniform sequencing depth across donors, an assumption that may not hold. HLA typing was unavailable for some donors at each locus, so association tests used only the typed subset. A further reported finding was that TCR beta sequences accurately predicted the HLA-A and HLA-B alleles for most subjects in the first cohort. In this cohort, only TCR beta chains were sequenced, and detectable features were limited by the absence of alpha or paired-chain data. In a later analysis, most CMV-associated TCR beta chains were found to appear HLA-restricted, with HLA associations seemingly driven largely by CMV exposure. Because counts were too low, roughly 17 rarely observed V segments, including chromosome 9 orphons, were left out of the earlier analysis of several hundred of the donors. In a later analysis, HLA-associated TCR beta chains showed more clonal expansion and lower generation probabilities than non-associated chains that were equally common. Immune exposure information for the cohort was limited to CMV serostatus. An earlier analysis of 587 of the donors showed that most TCR beta V segments appeared in productive rearrangements either about 90% or about 30% of the time, which broadly matched IMGT annotations.

CDR1 is given as ENHRY and CDR2 as SYGVKD, both from the germline V gene. Trimming takes 3 bases off V and 3 bases off J; junction bases not matched to a gene: 4. The CDR3, cysteine through phenylalanine, is 14 amino acids long. The kept DNA is CDR3 alone, 42 bases in frame from the first base. For this clone: Its antigen is unknown. No per-base quality is available; no much larger clone lies one base away.

The clonotype was recovered from a girl aged 5-17 years in good health and CMV-seronegative. The chain is made from TRBV10-3 and TRBJ2-7, with 8 bases aligning to TRBD1. The sequenced material came from PBMCs. This receptor has the CDR3 CAISDSGQGYEQYF. The nucleotide sequence reads TGTGCCATCAGTGACTCCGGACAGGGCTACGAGCAGTACTTC.